This T cell receptor beta chain comes out of a study of chemoradiotherapy in HPV16-positive cancers. The assay was immunoSEQ multiplex PCR, and TCRdb's table has in-frame clones only and misses some. The repertoire holds 40,000 or so clones, about 77% seen once, with more than 5% in the top ten. Over chemoradiotherapy, repertoires were sampled more than once. V was clipped by 0 bases and J by 0 bases, with 15 bases between them. Per the germline V gene, CDR1 is SGHDN and CDR2 is FVKESK. This CDR3 has 17 amino acids. The count of this clone is one. Its target is not known. Study-wide results and caveats: Functional assays defining HPV-specific T cells used only a couple of HPV16-positive patients. For HPV16-positive patients, expanding HPV-responsive T cells associated with longer recurrence-free survival. During treatment, candidate HPV-specific clones and E7-related motifs expanded in tumor.

The material was blood, obtained from a patient who underwent chemoradiotherapy. V gene TRBV14 combines with J gene TRBJ2-7, with D possibly TRBD1 on 5 matching bases. This receptor was taken from a human donor with HPV-associated anogenital cancer. The CDR3 DNA sequence: TGTGCCAGCAGCCAAGATCTTTCCCCAGGGTACTCCTACGAGCAGTACTTC. Its translation: CASSQDLSPGYSYEQYF. Together with reference TRBV14 and TRBJ2-7, the CDR3 gives the full variable domain: EAGVTQFPSHSVIEKGQTVTLRCDPISGHDNLYWYRRVMGKEIKFLLHFVKESKQDESGMPNNRFLAERTGGTYSTLKVQPAELEDSGVYFCASSQDLSPGYSYEQYFGPGTRLTVT.